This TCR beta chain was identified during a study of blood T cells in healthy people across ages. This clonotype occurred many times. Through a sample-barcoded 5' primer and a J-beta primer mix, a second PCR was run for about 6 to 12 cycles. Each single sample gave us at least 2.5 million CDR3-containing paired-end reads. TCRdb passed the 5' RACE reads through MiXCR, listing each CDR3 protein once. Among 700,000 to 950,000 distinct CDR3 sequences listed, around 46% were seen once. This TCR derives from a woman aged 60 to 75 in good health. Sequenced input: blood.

This CDR3 is CASSVGGGSLEQYF. CDR3 in DNA: TGTGCCAGCAGCGTAGGCGGGGGGTCACTGGAGCAGTACTTC. J is TRBJ2-7 and V is TRBV9; 8 bases are a match to TRBD2. Germline assignment: CDR1 SGDLS and CDR2 YYNGEE. The CDR3 is 14 amino acids. V was pared by 0 bases and J by 7 bases, with 6 bases of the junction left unmatched.